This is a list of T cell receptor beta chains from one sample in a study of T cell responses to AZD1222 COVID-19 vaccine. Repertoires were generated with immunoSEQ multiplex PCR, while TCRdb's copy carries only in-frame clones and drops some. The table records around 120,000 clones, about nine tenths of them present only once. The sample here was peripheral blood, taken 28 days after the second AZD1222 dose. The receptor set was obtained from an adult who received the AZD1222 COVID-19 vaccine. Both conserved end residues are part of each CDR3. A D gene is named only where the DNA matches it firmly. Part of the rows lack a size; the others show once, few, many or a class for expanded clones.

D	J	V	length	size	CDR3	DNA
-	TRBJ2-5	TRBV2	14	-	CASSDVEGQETQYF	TGTGCCAGCAGTGATGTGGAGGGACAAGAGACCCAGTACTTC
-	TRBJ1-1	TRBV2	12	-	CASTEGRAEAFF	TGTGCCAGCACCGAAGGTCGGGCGGAAGCTTTCTTT
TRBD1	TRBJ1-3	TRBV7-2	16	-	CASSHWTGGEGNTIYF	TGTGCCAGCAGCCATTGGACAGGGGGGGAAGGAAACACCATATATTTT
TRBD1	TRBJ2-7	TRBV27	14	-	CASSFGSGGGEQYF	TGTGCCAGCAGTTTTGGGTCAGGGGGTGGGGAGCAGTACTTC
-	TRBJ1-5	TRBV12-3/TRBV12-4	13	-	CASTYFVGQPQHF	TGTGCCAGCACTTATTTTGTAGGTCAGCCCCAGCATTTT
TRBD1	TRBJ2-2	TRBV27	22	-	CASSLRVLGTGGSRPNTGELFF	TGTGCCAGCAGTTTAAGAGTTTTGGGGACAGGGGGCTCCCGGCCGAACACCGGGGAGCTGTTTTTT
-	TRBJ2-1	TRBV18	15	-	CASSLEESSYNEQFF	TGTGCCAGCTCCCTTGAGGAAAGCTCCTACAATGAGCAGTTCTTC
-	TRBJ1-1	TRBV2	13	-	CASSVTANTEAFF	TGTGCCAGCAGTGTTACGGCAAACACTGAAGCTTTCTTT
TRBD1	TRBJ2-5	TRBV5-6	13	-	CASSLNRGETQYF	TGTGCCAGCAGCTTGAACAGGGGAGAGACCCAGTACTTC
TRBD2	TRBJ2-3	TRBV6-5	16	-	CASSYGLAGGTDTQYF	TGTGCCAGCAGTTACGGTTTAGCGGGGGGGACAGATACGCAGTATTTT
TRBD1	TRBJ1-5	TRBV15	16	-	CATSRDPQAGGQPQHF	TGTGCCACCAGCAGAGATCCGCAGGCAGGGGGTCAGCCCCAGCATTTT
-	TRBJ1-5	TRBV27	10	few	CARGPQARHF	TGTGCCAGAGGTCCACAGGCTCGGCATTTT
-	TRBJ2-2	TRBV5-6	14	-	CASRTSRNTGELFF	TGTGCCAGCAGAACTAGCAGGAACACCGGGGAGCTGTTTTTT
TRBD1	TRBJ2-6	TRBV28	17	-	CASSSPGQGAGANVLTF	TGTGCCAGCAGTTCTCCGGGACAGGGGGCTGGGGCCAACGTCCTGACTTTC
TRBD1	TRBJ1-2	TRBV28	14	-	CASRGTGGNYGYTF	TGTGCCAGCAGAGGGACAGGGGGAAACTATGGCTACACCTTC
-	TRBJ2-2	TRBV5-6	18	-	CASSLGSAGAKSTGELFF	TGTGCCAGCAGCTTGGGCAGCGCGGGGGCCAAGAGTACCGGGGAGCTGTTTTTT
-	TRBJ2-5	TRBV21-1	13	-	CASPYPREETQYF	TGTGCCAGCCCCTACCCCAGGGAAGAGACCCAGTACTTC
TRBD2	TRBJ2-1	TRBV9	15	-	CASSPRLAGYNEQFF	TGTGCCAGCAGCCCAAGACTAGCGGGCTACAATGAGCAGTTCTTC
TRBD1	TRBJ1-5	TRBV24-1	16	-	CATSDGTGVGNQPQHF	TGTGCCACCAGTGATGGGACAGGGGTGGGCAATCAGCCCCAGCATTTT
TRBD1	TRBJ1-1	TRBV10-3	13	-	CAIRGTENTEAFF	TGTGCCATCAGGGGGACAGAGAACACTGAAGCTTTCTTT
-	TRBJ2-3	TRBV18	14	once	CASSPGVSTDTQYF	TGTGCCAGCTCACCCGGGGTTAGCACAGATACGCAGTATTTT
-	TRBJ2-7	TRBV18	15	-	CASSPRRGQTYEQYF	TGTGCCAGCTCACCGCGGCGGGGGCAAACCTACGAGCAGTACTTC
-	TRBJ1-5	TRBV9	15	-	CASSGEGYSNQPQHF	TGTGCCAGCAGTGGGGAGGGCTATAGCAATCAGCCCCAGCATTTT
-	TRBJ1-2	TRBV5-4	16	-	CASSFEGSSSIYGYTF	TGTGCCAGCAGCTTCGAGGGTTCTTCGTCGATTTATGGCTACACCTTC
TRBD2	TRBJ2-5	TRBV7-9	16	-	CASSRGLAGYQETQYF	TGTGCCAGCAGCCGAGGACTAGCGGGCTACCAAGAGACCCAGTACTTC
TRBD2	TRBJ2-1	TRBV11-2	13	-	CASSFSGGGEQFF	TGTGCCAGCAGCTTTAGCGGGGGCGGGGAGCAGTTCTTC
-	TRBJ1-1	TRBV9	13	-	CASSVQWTGEAFF	TGTGCCAGCAGCGTACAGTGGACCGGTGAAGCTTTCTTT
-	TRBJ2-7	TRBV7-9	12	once	CASSPDTYEQYF	TGTGCCAGCAGCCCAGACACCTACGAGCAGTACTTC
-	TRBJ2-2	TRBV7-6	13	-	CASQLTGSGELFF	TGTGCCAGCCAACTAACAGGGTCCGGGGAGCTGTTTTTT
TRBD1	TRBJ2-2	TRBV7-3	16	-	CASSLTRGQNTGELFF	TGTGCCAGCAGCTTAACCAGGGGGCAAAACACCGGGGAGCTGTTTTTT
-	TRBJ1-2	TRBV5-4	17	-	CASSLPEGARLDYGYTF	TGTGCCAGCAGCTTACCGGAGGGTGCAAGGCTTGACTATGGCTACACCTTC
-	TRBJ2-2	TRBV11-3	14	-	CASSLVQGTGELFF	TGTGCCAGCAGCTTAGTACAGGGAACCGGGGAGCTGTTTTTT
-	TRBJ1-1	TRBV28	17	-	CASSSSYGSSGNTEAFF	TGTGCCAGCAGTTCATCGTACGGGAGTTCAGGGAACACTGAAGCTTTCTTT
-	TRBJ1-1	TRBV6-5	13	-	CASSRWTVIEAFF	TGTGCCAGCAGCCGATGGACAGTTATTGAAGCTTTCTTT
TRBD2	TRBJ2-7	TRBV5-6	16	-	CASSFTRLAGGYEQYF	TGTGCCAGCAGCTTCACGAGACTAGCGGGAGGGTACGAGCAGTACTTC
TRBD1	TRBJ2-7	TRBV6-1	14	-	CASSEVGQTYEQYF	TGTGCCAGCAGTGAAGTGGGACAGACCTACGAGCAGTACTTC
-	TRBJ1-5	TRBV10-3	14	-	CAIKTEDSNQPQHF	TGTGCCATCAAAACGGAGGATTCCAATCAGCCCCAGCATTTT
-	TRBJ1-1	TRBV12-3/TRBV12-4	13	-	CASREQGHTEAFF	TGTGCCAGCAGGGAACAGGGTCACACTGAAGCTTTCTTT
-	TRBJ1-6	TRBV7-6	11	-	CASSQDSPLHF	TGTGCCAGCAGCCAGGATTCACCCCTCCACTTT
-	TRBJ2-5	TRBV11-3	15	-	CASSLDPGRRETQYF	TGTGCCAGCAGCTTAGATCCCGGGCGGCGGGAGACCCAGTACTTC
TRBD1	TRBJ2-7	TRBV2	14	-	CASSELQGALEQYF	TGTGCCAGCAGTGAACTACAGGGGGCGCTCGAGCAGTACTTC
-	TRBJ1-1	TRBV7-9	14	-	CASSLGGLGTEAFF	TGTGCCAGCAGCTTAGGAGGGTTGGGCACTGAAGCTTTCTTT
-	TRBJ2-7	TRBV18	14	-	CASSPSDSRYEQYF	TGTGCCAGCTCACCAAGCGATAGCCGGTACGAGCAGTACTTC
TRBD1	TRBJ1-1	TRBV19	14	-	CASRNGQGNTEAFF	TGTGCCAGTAGAAACGGACAGGGGAACACTGAAGCTTTCTTT
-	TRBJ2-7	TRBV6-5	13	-	CASRPGGQYEQYF	TGTGCCAGCAGGCCCGGGGGCCAGTACGAGCAGTACTTC
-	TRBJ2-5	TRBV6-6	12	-	CASGGGPETQYF	TGTGCCAGCGGGGGGGGGCCGGAGACCCAGTACTTC
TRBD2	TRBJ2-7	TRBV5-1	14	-	CASRSSGGTGEQYF	TGCGCCAGCAGGTCTAGCGGAGGGACCGGCGAGCAGTACTTC
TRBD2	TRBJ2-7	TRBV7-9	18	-	CASSSGEGGGLASDEQYF	TGTGCCAGCAGCTCCGGAGAGGGTGGGGGACTAGCCAGCGACGAGCAGTACTTC
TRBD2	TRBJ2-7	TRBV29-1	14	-	CSVRAGGASYEQYF	TGCAGCGTACGAGCCGGGGGGGCGTCCTACGAGCAGTACTTC
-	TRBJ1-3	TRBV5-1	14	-	CASSSQGAGNTIYF	TGCGCCAGCAGCTCCCAGGGAGCTGGAAACACCATATATTTT
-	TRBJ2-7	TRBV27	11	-	CASGQLYEQYF	TGTGCCAGCGGACAGCTCTACGAGCAGTACTTC